The 8 T cell receptor beta chains below all came from one sample that was sequenced in a study of shared clonotypes between healthy human individuals. Sequencing was performed with immunoSEQ multiplex PCR; in TCRdb, only in-frame clones are kept and a portion is missing. In the table there are over 1.4 million clones, roughly 96% of which are singletons. The specimen sequenced was naive CD4+ T cells sorted from blood. Stated subset: CD45RA+ positively selected. The receptors were gathered from a man aged 25-45 years in good health.

About this clone itself: The sample has other DNA sequences that encode this CDR3 too. The chain combines TRBV25-1 with TRBJ2-1; unclear D gene. Looked up from germline, CDR1 is MGHDK and CDR2 is SYGVNS. The CDR3 length is 13 residues. V dropped 1 base and J dropped 4 bases, with 5 bases sitting between them. The chain's CDR3 is CASSESSYNEQFF. The CDR3 bases are TGTGCCAGCAGTGAATCCTCTTACAATGAGCAGTTCTTC.

The genes are TRBV29-1 and TRBJ2-1; TRBD2 might be the D (5 bases). CDR3 length equals 19 residues. The V end was cut by 6 bases, the J end by 0 bases, with 27 bases between. CDR1 and CDR2 (germline): SQVTM, ANQGSEA. CDR3 protein: CSVEGFLVGSSSSYNEQFF. The CDR3 DNA reads as TGCAGCGTCGAGGGCTTTCTTGTCGGCTCCTCCAGCTCCTACAATGAGCAGTTCTTC.

This chain joins TRBV11-2 and TRBJ2-7; D gene ambiguous. Trimming pared 4 bases from V and 7 bases from J, leaving 11 bases between. Germline values: CDR1 SGHAT, CDR2 FQNNGV. The CDR3 consists of 12 residues. CDR3 bases: TGTGCCAGCAGCTCCCCCTGGCAGGAGCAGTACTTC. Translation: CASSSPWQEQYF.

The J gene is TRBJ1-1, the V gene TRBV5-4, with 8 nucleotides matching TRBD1. The V and J ends lost 4 bases and 1 base, in that order; junction bases with no gene match: 9. Germline CDR1 SGHNT, CDR2 YYREEE (reference sequence). CDR3 size: 16 residues. In DNA form, the CDR3 reads TGTGCCAGCAGCCGCCCCGGAGGGACAGGGAACACTGAAGCTTTCTTT. The encoded protein is CASSRPGGTGNTEAFF.

The chain uses TRBV6-5 and TRBJ1-3; 8 positions agree with TRBD1. Per germline, CDR1 MNHEY and CDR2 SVGAGI. The CDR3 totals 13 residues. V was pared by 5 bases and J by 4 bases, with 1 base of the junction left unmatched. The CDR3 sequence: CASSRTGGNTIYF. CDR3 nucleotide sequence: TGTGCCAGCAGTCGGACAGGGGGAAACACCATATATTTT.

This rearrangement joins TRBV7-9 to TRBJ2-7; 10 bases are shared with TRBD1. CDR1 is SEHNR, CDR2 FQNEAQ, per germline (reference sequence). This CDR3 comprises 14 residues. V dropped 5 bases and J dropped 3; count of bases not matched to a gene: 4. CDR3 nucleotide sequence: TGTGCCAGCAGCAACCGGGACAGGGGCTACGAGCAGTACTTC. It translates to CASSNRDRGYEQYF. The full variable domain, in which reference TRBV7-9 and TRBJ2-7 provide the parts outside the CDR3, is DTGVSQNPRHKITKRGQNVTFRCDPISEHNRLYWYRQTLGQGPEFLTYFQNEAQLEKSRLLSDRFSAERPKGSFSTLEIQRTEQGDSAMYLCASSNRDRGYEQYFGPGTRLTVT.

As concerns this clone: The same CDR3 is also encoded by other DNA sequences in this sample. The V and J genes are TRBV18 and TRBJ2-3; no firm D call. Germline CDR1 reads KGHSH; CDR2 reads LQKENI. The CDR3 has 11 residues. The V end was cut by 3 bases, the J end by 6 bases, with 4 bases between. Here the CDR3 reads CASSPTDTQYF. CDR3 coding DNA: TGTGCCAGCTCACCTACGGATACGCAGTATTTT.

The chain has TRBV5-1 and TRBJ1-3, with D maybe TRBD1 (5 bases). Trimming removed 8 bases from V and 0 bases from J, with 9 bases in between. This CDR3 is 13 amino acids long. CDR1 and CDR2 (germline): SGHRS, YFSETQ. CDR3: CASHDSSGNTIYF. The CDR3 nucleotides are TGCGCCAGTCATGACAGCTCTGGAAACACCATATATTTT.